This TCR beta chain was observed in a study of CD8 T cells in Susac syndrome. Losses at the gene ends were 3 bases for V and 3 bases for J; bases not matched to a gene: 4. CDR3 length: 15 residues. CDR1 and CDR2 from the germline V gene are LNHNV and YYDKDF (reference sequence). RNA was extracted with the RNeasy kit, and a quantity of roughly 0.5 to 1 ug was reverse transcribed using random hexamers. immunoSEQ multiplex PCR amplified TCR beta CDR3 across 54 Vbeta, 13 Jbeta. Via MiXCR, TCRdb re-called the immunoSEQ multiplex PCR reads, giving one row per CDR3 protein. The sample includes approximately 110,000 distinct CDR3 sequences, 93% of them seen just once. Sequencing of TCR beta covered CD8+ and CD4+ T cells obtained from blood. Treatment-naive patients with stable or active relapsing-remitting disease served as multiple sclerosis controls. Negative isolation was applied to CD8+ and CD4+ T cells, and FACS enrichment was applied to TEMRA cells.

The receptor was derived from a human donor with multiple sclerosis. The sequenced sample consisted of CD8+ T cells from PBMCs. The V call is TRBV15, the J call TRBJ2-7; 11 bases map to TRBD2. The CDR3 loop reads CATSSPTSGGYEQYF. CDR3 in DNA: TGTGCCACCAGCAGTCCCACTAGCGGGGGCTACGAGCAGTACTTC. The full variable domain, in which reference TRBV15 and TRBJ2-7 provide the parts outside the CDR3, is DAMVIQNPRYQVTQFGKPVTLSCSQTLNHNVMYWYQQKSSQAPKLLFHYYDKDFNNEADTPDNFQSRRPNTSFCFLDIRSPGLGDTAMYLCATSSPTSGGYEQYFGPGTRLTVT.